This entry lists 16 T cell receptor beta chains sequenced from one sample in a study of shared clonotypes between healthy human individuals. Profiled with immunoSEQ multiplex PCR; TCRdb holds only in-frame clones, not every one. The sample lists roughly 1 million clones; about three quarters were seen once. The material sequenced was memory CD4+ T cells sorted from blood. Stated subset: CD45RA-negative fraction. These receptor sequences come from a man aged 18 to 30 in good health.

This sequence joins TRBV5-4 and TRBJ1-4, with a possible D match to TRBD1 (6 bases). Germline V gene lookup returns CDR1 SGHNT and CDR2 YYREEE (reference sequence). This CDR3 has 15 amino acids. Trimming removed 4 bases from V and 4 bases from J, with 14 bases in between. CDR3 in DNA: TGTGCCAGCAGCCCGAGGGCAGGGGATAATGAAAAACTGTTTTTT. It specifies CASSPRAGDNEKLFF.

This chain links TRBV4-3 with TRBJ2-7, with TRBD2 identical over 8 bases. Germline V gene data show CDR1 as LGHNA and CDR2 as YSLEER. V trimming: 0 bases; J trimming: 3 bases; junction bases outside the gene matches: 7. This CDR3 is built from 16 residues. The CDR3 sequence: CASSQDISGSFYEQYF. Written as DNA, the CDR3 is TGCGCCAGCAGCCAAGATATAAGCGGGAGTTTCTACGAGCAGTACTTC.

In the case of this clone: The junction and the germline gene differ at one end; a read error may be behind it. The CDR3 bases are TGTGCCAGCAGGGAAGGGGGATCGGGCTACACCTTC. Protein: CASREGGSGYTF. The chain has TRBV6-1 and TRBJ1-2, with D possibly TRBD1 on 6 matching bases. The germline CDR1 and CDR2 sequences are MNHNS and SASEGT. This CDR3 region has 12 residues.

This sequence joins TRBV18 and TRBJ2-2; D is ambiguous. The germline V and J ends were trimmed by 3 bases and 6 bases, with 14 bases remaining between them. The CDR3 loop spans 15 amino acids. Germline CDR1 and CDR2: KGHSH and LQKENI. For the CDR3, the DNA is TGTGCCAGCTCACCCCCGGCCACTAACGCCGGGGAGCTGTTTTTT. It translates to CASSPPATNAGELFF.

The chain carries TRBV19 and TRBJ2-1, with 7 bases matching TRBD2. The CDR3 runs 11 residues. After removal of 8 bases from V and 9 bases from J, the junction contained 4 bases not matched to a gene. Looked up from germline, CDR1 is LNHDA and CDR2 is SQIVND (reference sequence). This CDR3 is CASCGEGEQFF. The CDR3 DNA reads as TGTGCCAGTTGCGGGGAGGGTGAGCAGTTCTTC.

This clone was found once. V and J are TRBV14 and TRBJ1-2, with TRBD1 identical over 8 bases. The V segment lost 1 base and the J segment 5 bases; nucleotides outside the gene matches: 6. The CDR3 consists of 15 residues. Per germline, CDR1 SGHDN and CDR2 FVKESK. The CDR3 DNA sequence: TGTGCCAGCAGCCAAGGGTCCGGACAGGGTTATGGCTACACCTTC. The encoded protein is CASSQGSGQGYGYTF.

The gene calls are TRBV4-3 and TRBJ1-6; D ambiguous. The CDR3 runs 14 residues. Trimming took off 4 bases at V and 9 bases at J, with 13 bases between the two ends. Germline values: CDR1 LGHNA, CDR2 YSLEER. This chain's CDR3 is CASSLDGSGSPLHF. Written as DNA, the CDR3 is TGCGCCAGCAGCCTCGACGGAAGTGGTTCACCCCTCCACTTT.

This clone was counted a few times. CDR3 sequence (DNA): TGTGCCAGCTCGCAGGGGCCGCCCGGGGGGGCCCAAAACATTCAGTACTTC. This sequence encodes CASSQGPPGGAQNIQYF. The J gene is TRBJ2-4, the V gene TRBV18, with TRBD2 identical over 8 bases. Germline values: CDR1 KGHSH, CDR2 LQKENI. Trimming took 6 bases from V and 5 from J; bases not matched to a gene: 15. This CDR3 has 17 residues. Filled out from reference TRBV18 and TRBJ2-4, the complete variable domain reads NAGVMQNPRHLVRRRGQEARLRCSPMKGHSHVYWYRQLPEEGLKFMVYLQKENIIDESGMPKERFSAEFPKEGPSILRIQQVVRGDSAAYFCASSQGPPGGAQNIQYFGAGTRLSVL.

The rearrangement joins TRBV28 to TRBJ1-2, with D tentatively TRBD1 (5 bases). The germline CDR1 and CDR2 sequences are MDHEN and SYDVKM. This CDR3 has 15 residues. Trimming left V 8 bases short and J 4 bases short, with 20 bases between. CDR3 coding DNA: TGTGCCAGCTCCCAGATGCTGGGGCAACTCTATGGCTACACCTTC. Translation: CASSQMLGQLYGYTF.

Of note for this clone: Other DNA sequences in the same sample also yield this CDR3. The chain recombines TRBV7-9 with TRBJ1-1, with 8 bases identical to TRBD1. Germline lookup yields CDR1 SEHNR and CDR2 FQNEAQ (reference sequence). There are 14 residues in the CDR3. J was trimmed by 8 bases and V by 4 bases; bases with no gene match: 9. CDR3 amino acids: CASSSQQGGTEAFF. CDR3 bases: TGTGCCAGCAGCTCGCAACAGGGGGGAACCGAAGCTTTCTTT.

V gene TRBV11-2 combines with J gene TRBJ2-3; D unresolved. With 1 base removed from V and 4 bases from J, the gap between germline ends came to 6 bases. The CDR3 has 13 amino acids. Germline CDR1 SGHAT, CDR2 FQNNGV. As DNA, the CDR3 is TGTGCCAGCAGCTTAGTGAGCGCAGATACGCAGTATTTT. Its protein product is CASSLVSADTQYF. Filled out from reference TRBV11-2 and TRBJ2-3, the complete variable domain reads EAGVAQSPRYKIIEKRQSVAFWCNPISGHATLYWYQQILGQGPKLLIQFQNNGVVDDSQLPKDRFSAERLKGVDSTLKIQPAKLEDSAVYLCASSLVSADTQYFGPGTRLTVL.

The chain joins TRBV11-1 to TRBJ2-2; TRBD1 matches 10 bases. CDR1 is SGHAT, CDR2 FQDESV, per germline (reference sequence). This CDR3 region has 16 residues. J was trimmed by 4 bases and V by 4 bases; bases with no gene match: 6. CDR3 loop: CASSSGQGKSTGELFF. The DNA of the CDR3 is TGTGCCAGCAGCTCGGGACAGGGGAAATCCACCGGGGAGCTGTTTTTT.

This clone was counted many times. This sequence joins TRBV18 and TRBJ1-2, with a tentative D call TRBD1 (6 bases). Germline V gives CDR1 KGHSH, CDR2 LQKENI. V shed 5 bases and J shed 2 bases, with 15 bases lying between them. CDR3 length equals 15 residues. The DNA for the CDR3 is TGTGCCAGCTCAGGACGGACAGCCGGAAACTATGGCTACACCTTC. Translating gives CASSGRTAGNYGYTF.

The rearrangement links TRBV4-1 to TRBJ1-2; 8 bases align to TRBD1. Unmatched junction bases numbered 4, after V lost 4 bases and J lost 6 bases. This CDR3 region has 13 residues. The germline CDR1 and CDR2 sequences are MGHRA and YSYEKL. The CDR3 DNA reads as TGCGCCAGCAGCCCGGACAGGGCCAATGGCTACACCTTC. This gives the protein CASSPDRANGYTF.

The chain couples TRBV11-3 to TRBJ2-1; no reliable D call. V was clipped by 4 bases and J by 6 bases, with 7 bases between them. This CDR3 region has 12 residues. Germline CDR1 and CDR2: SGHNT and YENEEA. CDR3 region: CASSSIFNEQFF. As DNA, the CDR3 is TGTGCCAGCAGCTCGATATTCAATGAGCAGTTCTTC.

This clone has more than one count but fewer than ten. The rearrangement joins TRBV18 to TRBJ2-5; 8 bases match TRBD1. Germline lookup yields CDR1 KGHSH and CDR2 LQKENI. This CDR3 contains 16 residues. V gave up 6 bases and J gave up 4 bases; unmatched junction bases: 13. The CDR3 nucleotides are TGTGCCAGCTCGCTTGGTGGACAGGGATGGGGAGAGACCCAGTACTTC. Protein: CASSLGGQGWGETQYF.